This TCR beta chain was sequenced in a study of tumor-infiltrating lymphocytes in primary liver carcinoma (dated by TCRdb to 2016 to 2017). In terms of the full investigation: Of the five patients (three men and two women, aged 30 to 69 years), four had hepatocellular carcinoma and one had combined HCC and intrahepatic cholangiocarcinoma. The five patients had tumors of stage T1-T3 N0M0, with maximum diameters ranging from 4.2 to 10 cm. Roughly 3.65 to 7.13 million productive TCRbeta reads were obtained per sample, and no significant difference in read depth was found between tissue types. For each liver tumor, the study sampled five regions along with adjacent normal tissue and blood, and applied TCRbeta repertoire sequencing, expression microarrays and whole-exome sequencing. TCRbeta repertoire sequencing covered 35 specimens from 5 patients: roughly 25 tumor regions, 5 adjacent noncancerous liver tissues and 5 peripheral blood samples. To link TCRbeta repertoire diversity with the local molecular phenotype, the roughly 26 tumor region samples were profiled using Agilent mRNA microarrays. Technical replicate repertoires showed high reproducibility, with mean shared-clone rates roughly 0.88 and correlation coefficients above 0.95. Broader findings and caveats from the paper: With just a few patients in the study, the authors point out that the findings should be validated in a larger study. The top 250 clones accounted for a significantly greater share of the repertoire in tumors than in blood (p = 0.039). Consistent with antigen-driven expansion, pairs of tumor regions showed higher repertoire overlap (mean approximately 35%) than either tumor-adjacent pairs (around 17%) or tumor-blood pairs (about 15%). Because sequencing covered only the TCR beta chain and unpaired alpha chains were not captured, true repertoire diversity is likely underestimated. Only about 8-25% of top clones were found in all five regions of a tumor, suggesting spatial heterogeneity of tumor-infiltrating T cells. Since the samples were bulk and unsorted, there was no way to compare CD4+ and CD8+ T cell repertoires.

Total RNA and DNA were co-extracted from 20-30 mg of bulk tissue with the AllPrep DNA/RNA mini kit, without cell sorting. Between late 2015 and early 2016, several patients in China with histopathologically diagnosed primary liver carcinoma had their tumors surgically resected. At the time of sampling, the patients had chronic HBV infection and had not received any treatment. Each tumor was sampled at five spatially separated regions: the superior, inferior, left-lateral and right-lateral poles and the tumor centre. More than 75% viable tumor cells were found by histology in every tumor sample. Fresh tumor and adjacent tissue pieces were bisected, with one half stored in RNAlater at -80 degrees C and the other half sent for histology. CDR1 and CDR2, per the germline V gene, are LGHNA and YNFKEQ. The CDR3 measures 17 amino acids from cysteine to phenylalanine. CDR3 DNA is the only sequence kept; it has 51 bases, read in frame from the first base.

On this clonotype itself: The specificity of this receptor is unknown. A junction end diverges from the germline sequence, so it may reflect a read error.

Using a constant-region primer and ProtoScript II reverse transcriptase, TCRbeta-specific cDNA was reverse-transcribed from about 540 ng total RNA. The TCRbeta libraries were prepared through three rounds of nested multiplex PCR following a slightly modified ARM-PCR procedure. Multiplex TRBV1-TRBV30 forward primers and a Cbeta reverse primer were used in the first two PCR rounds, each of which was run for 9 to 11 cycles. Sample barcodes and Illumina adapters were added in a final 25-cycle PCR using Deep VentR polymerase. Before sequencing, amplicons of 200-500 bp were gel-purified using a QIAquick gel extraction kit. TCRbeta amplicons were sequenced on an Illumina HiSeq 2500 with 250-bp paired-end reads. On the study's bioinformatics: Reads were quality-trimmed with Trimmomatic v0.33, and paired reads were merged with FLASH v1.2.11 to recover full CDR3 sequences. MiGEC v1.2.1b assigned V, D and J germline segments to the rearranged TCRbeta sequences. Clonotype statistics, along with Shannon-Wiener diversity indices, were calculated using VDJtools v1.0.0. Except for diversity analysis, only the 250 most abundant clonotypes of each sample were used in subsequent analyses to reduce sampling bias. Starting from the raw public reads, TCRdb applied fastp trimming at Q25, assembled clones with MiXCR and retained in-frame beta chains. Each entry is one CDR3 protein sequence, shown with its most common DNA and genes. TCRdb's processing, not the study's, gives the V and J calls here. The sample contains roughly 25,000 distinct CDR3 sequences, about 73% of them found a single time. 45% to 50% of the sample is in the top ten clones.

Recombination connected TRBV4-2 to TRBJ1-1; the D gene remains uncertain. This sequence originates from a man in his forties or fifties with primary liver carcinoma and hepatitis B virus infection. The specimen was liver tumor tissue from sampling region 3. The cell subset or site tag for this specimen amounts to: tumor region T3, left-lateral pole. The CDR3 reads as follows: CANSQEYGRGFWTEAFF. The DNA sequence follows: TGTGCCAACAGCCAAGAGTACGGACGGGGTTTTTGGACTGAGGCTTTCTTT.